The clone carrying this TCR beta chain was picked up a small number of times. The CDR3 is 14 residues long. The germline V gene encodes CDR1 LNHNV and CDR2 YYDKDF (reference sequence). Trimming cost V 4 bases and J 2 bases, with 12 bases left between them. Preparation of the TCRbeta library involved a method that used unique molecular identifiers. MiXCR, run by TCRdb on the PCR reads, gives a single entry per CDR3 protein. The repertoire has approximately 650,000 distinct CDR3 sequences, around 13% of them found once; the top ten carry roughly 0.77%. The data were obtained in a study of T-cell reconstitution after alpha-beta-depleted transplantation in children.

This receptor was identified in a girl aged 2 to 9 with congenital amegakaryocytic thrombocytopenia, due to receive a stem cell transplant. The rearrangement joins TRBV15 to TRBJ2-7, with D possibly matching TRBD2 (6 bases). The sequencing used PBMCs, collected before TCRalphabeta/CD19-depleted stem cell transplant. The CDR3 loop is CATSNRGIAYEQYF. In DNA form, the CDR3 reads TGTGCCACCAGCAACCGGGGGATCGCCTACGAGCAGTACTTC.